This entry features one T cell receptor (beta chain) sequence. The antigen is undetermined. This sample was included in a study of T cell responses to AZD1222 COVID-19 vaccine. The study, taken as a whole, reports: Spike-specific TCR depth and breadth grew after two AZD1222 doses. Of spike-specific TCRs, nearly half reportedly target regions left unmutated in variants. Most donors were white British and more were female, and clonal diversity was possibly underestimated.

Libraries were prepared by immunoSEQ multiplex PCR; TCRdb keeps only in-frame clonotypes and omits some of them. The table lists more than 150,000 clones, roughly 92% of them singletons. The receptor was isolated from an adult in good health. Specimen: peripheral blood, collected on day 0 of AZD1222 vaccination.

The DNA for the CDR3 is TGCAGTGCTAGTCGGCAGTCGAACACTGAAGCTTTCTTT. Its translation is CSASRQSNTEAFF. The rearrangement links TRBV20-1 to TRBJ1-1; D is undetermined. This CDR3 has 13 amino acids. CDR1 is DFQATT, CDR2 SNEGSKA, per germline (reference sequence). Trimming took 3 bases from V and 1 from J, leaving 9 bases between them.